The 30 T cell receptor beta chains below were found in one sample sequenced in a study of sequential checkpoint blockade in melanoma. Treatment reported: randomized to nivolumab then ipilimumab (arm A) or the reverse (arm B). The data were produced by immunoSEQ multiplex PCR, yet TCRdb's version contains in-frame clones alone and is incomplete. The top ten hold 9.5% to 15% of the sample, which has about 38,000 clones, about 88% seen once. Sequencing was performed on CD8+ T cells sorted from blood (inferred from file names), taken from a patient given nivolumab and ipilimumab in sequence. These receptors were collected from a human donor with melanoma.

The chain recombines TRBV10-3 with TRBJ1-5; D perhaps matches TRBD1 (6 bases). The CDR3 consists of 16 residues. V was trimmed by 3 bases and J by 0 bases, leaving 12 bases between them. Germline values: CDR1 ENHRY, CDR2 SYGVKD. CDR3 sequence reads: CAISDVQGNSNQPQHF. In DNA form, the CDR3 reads TGTGCCATCAGTGATGTACAGGGTAATAGCAATCAGCCCCAGCATTTT.

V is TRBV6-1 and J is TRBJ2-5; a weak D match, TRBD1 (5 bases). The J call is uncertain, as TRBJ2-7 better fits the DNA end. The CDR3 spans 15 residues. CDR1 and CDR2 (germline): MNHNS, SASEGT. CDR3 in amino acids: CASRAGYGPSYEQYF. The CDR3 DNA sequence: TGTGCCAGCAGGGCAGGGTATGGTCCCTCCTACGAGCAGTACTTC.

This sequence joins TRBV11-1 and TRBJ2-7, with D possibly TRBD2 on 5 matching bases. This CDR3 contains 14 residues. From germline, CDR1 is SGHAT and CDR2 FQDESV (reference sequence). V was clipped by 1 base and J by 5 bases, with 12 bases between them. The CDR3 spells CASSLEGSSNEQYF. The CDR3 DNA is TGTGCCAGCAGCTTAGAAGGGAGCAGTAACGAGCAGTACTTC.

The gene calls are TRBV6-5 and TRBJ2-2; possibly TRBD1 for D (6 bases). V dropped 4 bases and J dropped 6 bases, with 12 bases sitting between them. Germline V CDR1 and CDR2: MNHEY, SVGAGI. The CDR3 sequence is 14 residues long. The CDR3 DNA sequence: TGTGCCAGCAGTTCGACAGGACCTGCCGGGGAGCTGTTTTTT. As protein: CASSSTGPAGELFF.

The CDR3 DNA is TGTGCCAGCACGAGGCTAGCGGGAGAAGCAGATACGCAGTATTTT. Residues: CASTRLAGEADTQYF. The chain is built from TRBV5-4 and TRBJ2-3; 10 bases fit TRBD2. The J segment lost 4 bases and the V segment lost 6 bases, leaving 8 bases of the junction unmatched. The CDR3 has 15 amino acids. CDR1 and CDR2 (germline): SGHNT, YYREEE (reference sequence).

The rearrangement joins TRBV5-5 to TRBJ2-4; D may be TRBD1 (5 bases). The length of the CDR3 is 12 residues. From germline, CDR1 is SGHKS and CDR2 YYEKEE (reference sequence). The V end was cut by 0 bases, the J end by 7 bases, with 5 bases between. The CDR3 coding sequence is TGTGCCAGCAGCTTGGAGGGGAACATTCAGTACTTC. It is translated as CASSLEGNIQYF. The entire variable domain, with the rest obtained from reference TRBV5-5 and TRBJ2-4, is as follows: DAGVTQSPTHLIKTRGQQVTLRCSPISGHKSVSWYQQVLGQGPQFIFQYYEKEERGRGNFPDRFSARQFPNYSSELNVNALLLGDSALYLCASSLEGNIQYFGAGTRLSVL.

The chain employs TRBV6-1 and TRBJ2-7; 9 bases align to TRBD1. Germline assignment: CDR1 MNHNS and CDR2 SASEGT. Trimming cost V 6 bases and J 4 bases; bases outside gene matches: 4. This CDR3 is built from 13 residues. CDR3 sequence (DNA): TGTGCCAGCAGGGAGGGACAGGGTTACGAGCAGTACGTC. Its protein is CASREGQGYEQYV.

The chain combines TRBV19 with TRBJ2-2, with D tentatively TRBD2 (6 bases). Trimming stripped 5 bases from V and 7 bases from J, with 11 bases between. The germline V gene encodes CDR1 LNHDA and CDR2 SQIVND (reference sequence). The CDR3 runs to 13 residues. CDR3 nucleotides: TGTGCCAGTAGTTGGGGGGTCGGCGGGGAGCTGTTTTTT. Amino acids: CASSWGVGGELFF.

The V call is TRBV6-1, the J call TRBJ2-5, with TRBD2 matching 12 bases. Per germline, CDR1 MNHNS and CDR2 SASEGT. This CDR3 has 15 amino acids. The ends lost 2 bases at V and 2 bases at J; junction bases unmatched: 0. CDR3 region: CASSELAGGQETQYF. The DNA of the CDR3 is TGTGCCAGCAGTGAACTAGCGGGAGGGCAAGAGACCCAGTACTTC.

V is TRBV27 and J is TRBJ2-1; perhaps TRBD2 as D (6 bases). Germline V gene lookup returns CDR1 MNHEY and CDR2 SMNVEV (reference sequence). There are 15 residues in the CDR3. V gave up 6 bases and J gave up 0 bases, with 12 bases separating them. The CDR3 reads CASRISGNSYNEQFF. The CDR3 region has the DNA TGTGCCAGCAGAATTAGCGGAAACTCCTACAATGAGCAGTTCTTC.

The CDR3 region has the DNA TGCGCCAGCAGCTTGGCAGGGCCCGGGGAGCTGTTTTTT. It specifies CASSLAGPGELFF. The chain carries TRBV5-1 and TRBJ2-2, with D possibly being TRBD1 (5 bases). Germline V gives CDR1 SGHRS, CDR2 YFSETQ. V was clipped by 0 bases and J by 6 bases, with 6 bases between them. CDR3 length: 13 amino acids.

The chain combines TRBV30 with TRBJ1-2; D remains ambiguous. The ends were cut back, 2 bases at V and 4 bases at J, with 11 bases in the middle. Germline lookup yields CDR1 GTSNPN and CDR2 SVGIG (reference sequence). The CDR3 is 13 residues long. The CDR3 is CAWSRQAGYGYTF. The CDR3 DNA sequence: TGTGCCTGGAGTCGGCAGGCCGGCTATGGCTACACCTTC. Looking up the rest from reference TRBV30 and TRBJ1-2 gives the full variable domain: SQTIHQWPATLVQPVGSPLSLECTVEGTSNPNLYWYRQAAGRGLQLLFYSVGIGQISSEVPQNLSASRPQDRQFILSSKKLLLSDSGFYLCAWSRQAGYGYTFGSGTRLTVV.

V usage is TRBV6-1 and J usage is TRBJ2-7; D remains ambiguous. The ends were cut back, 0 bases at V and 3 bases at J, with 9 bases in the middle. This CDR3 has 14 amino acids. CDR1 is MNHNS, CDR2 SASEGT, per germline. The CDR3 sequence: CASSEADKFYEQYF. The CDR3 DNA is TGTGCCAGCAGTGAAGCCGACAAGTTCTACGAGCAGTACTTC.

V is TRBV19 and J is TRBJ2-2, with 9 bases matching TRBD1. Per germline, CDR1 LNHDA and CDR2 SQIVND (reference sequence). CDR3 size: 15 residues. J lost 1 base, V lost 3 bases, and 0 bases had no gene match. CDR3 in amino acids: CASSMGQGNTGELFF. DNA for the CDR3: TGTGCCAGTAGTATGGGACAGGGGAACACCGGGGAGCTGTTTTTT.

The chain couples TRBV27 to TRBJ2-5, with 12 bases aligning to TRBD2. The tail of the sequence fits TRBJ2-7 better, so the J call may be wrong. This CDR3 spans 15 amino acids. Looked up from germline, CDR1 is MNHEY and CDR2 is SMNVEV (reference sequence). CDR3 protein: CASSYGLAGTYEQYF. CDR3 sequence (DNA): TGTGCCAGCAGTTACGGACTAGCGGGGACGTACGAGCAGTACTTC.

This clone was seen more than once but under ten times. DNA of the CDR3: TGTGCCAGCAGCCCCGGGACAGGGCTCCACGAGCAGTACTTC. It encodes CASSPGTGLHEQYF. The gene calls are TRBV7-8 and TRBJ2-7, with 9 bases identical to TRBD1. CDR3 size: 14 residues. Germline V gene sequence: CDR1 SGHVS, CDR2 FQNEAQ. V lost 5 bases and J lost 5; bases outside the gene matches: 7. The variable domain in full, completed from reference TRBV7-8 and TRBJ2-7, reads GAGVSQSPRYKVAKRGQDVALRCDPISGHVSLFWYQQALGQGPEFLTYFQNEAQLDKSGLPSDRFFAERPEGSVSTLKIQRTQQEDSAVYLCASSPGTGLHEQYFGPGTRLTVT.

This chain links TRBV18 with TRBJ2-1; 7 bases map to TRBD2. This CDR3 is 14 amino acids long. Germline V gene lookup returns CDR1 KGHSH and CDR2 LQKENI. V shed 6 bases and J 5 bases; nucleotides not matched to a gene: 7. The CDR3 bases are TGTGCCAGCTCGGCCCCGGCGGGGGACAATGAGCAGTTCTTC. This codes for CASSAPAGDNEQFF.

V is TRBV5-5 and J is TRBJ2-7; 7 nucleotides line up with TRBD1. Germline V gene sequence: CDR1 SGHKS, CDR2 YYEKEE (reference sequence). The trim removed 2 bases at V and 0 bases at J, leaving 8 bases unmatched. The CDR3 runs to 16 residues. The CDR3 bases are TGTGCCAGCAGCTTCTCCGGGACAGTAAGCTCCTACGAGCAGTACTTC. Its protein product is CASSFSGTVSSYEQYF.

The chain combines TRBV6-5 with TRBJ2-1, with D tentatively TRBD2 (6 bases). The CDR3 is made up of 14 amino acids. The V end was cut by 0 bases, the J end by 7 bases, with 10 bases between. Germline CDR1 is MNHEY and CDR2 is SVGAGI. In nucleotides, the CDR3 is TGTGCCAGCAGTTACTCGGGGACTGCTAATGAGCAGTTCTTC. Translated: CASSYSGTANEQFF.

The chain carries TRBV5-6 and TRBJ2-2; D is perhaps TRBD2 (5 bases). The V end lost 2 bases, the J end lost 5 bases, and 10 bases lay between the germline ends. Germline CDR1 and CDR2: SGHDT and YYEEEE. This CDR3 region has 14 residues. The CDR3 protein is CASSFFGVTGELFF. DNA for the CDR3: TGTGCCAGCAGCTTCTTCGGGGTAACCGGGGAGCTGTTTTTT.

This CDR3 reads CASSDAGSGGPTNEKLFF. The CDR3, as DNA: TGTGCCAGCAGTGACGCAGGGAGCGGGGGGCCAACTAATGAAAAACTGTTTTTT. The chain recombines TRBV2 with TRBJ1-4, with D possibly TRBD1 on 6 matching bases. V was pared by 3 bases and J by 0 bases, with 17 bases between. Looked up from germline, CDR1 is SNHLY and CDR2 is FYNNEI. The CDR3 runs 18 residues. Together with reference TRBV2 and TRBJ1-4, the CDR3 gives the full variable domain: EPEVTQTPSHQVTQMGQEVILRCVPISNHLYFYWYRQILGQKVEFLVSFYNNEISEKSEIFDDQFSVERPDGSNFTLKIRSTKLEDSAMYFCASSDAGSGGPTNEKLFFGSGTQLSVL.

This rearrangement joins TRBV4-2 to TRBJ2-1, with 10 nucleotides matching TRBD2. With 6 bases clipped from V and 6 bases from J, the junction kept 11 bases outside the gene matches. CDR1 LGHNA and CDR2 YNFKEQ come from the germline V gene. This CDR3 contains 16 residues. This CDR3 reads CASSPYIAGGGNEQFF. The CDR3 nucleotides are TGTGCCAGCAGTCCATACATAGCGGGAGGAGGCAATGAGCAGTTCTTC.

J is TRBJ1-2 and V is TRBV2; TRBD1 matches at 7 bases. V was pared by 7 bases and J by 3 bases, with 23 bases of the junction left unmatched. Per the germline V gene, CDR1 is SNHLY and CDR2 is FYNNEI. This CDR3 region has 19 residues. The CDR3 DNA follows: TGTGCCAGCAAGGGGGCGGGGTCAAGTGTTTTTCCGCCTGACTATGGCTACACCTTC. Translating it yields CASKGAGSSVFPPDYGYTF. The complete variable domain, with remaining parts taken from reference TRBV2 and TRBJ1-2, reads EPEVTQTPSHQVTQMGQEVILRCVPISNHLYFYWYRQILGQKVEFLVSFYNNEISEKSEIFDDQFSVERPDGSNFTLKIRSTKLEDSAMYFCASKGAGSSVFPPDYGYTFGSGTRLTVV.

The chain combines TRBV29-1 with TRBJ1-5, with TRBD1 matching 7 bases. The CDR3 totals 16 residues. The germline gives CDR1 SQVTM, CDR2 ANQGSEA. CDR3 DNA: TGCAGAGATAGGGGGCGTTTCACTGCCTTCAATCAGCCCCAGCATTTT. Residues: CRDRGRFTAFNQPQHF.

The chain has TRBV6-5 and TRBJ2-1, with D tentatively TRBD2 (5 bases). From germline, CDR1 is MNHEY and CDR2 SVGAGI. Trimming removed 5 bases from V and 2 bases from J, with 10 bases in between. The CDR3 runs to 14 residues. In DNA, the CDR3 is TGTGCCAGCAGTAAATCCGGGGCCTACAATGAGCAGTTCTTC. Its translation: CASSKSGAYNEQFF.

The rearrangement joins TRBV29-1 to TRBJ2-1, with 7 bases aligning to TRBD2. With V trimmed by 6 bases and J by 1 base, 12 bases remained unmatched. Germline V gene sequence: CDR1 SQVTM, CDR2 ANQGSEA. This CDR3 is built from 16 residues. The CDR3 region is CSVQGGRETSYNEQFF. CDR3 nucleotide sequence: TGCAGCGTCCAAGGAGGGCGGGAGACTTCCTACAATGAGCAGTTCTTC.

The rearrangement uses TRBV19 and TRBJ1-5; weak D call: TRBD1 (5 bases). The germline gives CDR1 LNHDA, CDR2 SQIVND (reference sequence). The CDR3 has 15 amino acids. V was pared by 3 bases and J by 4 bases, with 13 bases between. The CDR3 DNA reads TGTGCCAGTAGTATCGGCTTGGGGGGGAATCAGCCCCAGCATTTT. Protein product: CASSIGLGGNQPQHF.

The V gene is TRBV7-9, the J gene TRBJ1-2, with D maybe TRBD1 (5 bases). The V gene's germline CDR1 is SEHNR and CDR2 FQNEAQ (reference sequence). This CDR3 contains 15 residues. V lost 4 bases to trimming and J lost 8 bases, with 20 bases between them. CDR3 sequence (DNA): TGTGCCAGCAGCTGGGGGGGGAAACCGGGTGGCGGCTACACCTTC. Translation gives CASSWGGKPGGGYTF. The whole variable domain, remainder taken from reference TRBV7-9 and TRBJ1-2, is DTGVSQNPRHKITKRGQNVTFRCDPISEHNRLYWYRQTLGQGPEFLTYFQNEAQLEKSRLLSDRFSAERPKGSFSTLEIQRTEQGDSAMYLCASSWGGKPGGGYTFGSGTRLTVV.

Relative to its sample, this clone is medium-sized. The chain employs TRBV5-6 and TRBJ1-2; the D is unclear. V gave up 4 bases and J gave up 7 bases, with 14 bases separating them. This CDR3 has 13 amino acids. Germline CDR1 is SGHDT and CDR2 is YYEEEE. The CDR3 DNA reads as TGTGCCAGCAGCCTCGGGTGGTCCCGTGGCTACACCTTC. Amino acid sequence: CASSLGWSRGYTF. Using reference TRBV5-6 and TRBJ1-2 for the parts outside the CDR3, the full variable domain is DAGVTQSPTHLIKTRGQQVTLRCSPKSGHDTVSWYQQALGQGPQFIFQYYEEEERQRGNFPDRFSGHQFPNYSSELNVNALLLGDSALYLCASSLGWSRGYTFGSGTRLTVV.

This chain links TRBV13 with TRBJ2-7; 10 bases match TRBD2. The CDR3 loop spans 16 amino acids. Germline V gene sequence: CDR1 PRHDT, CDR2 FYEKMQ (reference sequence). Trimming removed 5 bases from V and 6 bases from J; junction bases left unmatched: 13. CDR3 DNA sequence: TGTGCCAGCAGCCCCCCGGCTAGCGGGAGTTTCCGCGAGCAGTACTTC. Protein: CASSPPASGSFREQYF. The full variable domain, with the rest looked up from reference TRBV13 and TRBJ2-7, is AAGVIQSPRHLIKEKRETATLKCYPIPRHDTVYWYQQGPGQDPQFLISFYEKMQSDKGSIPDRFSAQQFSDYHSELNMSSLELGDSALYFCASSPPASGSFREQYFGPGTRLTVT.